Presented here are 5 T cell receptor beta chains from one specimen sequenced in a study of blood T cell repertoires in COVID-19. Method: immunoSEQ multiplex PCR; TCRdb's copy keeps in-frame clones and lacks some. Counted here are 95,000 to 150,000 clones, about 79% occurring once; the ten biggest clones make up around 4.5%. The source material was peripheral blood. Receptor source: a woman aged 70 to 79 with acute or convalescent COVID-19.

The chain carries TRBV19 and TRBJ1-5; no definite D call. CDR3 length: 16 residues. Trimming removed 5 bases at V and 1 base at J, with 15 bases between. CDR1 and CDR2 from the germline V gene are LNHDA and SQIVND (reference sequence). The CDR3 DNA sequence: TGTGCCAGTAGTGGAAGCTCCGCCGGGAGCAATCAGCCCCAGCATTTT. Its translation is CASSGSSAGSNQPQHF.

The rearrangement links TRBV7-2 to TRBJ2-2; 7 positions match TRBD1. The junction had 7 bases not matched to a gene; V was cut back by 1 base and J by 5 bases. This CDR3 comprises 16 residues. Looked up from germline, CDR1 is SGHTA and CDR2 is FQGNSA. The CDR3 loop is CASSLEPPGQTGELFF. Here the CDR3 DNA reads TGTGCCAGCAGCTTAGAGCCTCCGGGACAGACCGGGGAGCTGTTTTTT.

This chain connects TRBV5-1 to TRBJ2-1, with D perhaps matching TRBD2 (6 bases). Germline values: CDR1 SGHRS, CDR2 YFSETQ. This CDR3 has 14 residues. The germline V and J ends were trimmed by 1 base and 9 bases, with 14 bases remaining between them. The CDR3 coding sequence is TGCGCCAGCAGCTTGTGGGGGGAGTGGGGTGAGCAGTTCTTC. Its translation: CASSLWGEWGEQFF.

This clone was picked up one time. This sequence joins TRBV4-1 and TRBJ2-3; TRBD2 matches 10 bases. The V and J ends lost 2 bases and 5 bases, in that order; junction bases with no gene match: 4. The germline V gene encodes CDR1 MGHRA and CDR2 YSYEKL. CDR3 length: 15 residues. The CDR3 protein is CASSQSGGVGDTQYF. The CDR3 DNA reads TGCGCCAGCAGCCAAAGCGGGGGGGTTGGAGATACGCAGTATTTT.

The gene calls are TRBV6-5 and TRBJ1-2, with 11 bases aligning to TRBD1. J gave up 7 bases and V 4 bases, and 8 bases lay outside the gene matches. Germline values: CDR1 MNHEY, CDR2 SVGAGI. The CDR3 consists of 15 residues. CDR3 nucleotides: TGTGCCAGCAGTTCCCTGGACAGGGGGCAAGGTGGCTACACCTTC. Translation gives CASSSLDRGQGGYTF.